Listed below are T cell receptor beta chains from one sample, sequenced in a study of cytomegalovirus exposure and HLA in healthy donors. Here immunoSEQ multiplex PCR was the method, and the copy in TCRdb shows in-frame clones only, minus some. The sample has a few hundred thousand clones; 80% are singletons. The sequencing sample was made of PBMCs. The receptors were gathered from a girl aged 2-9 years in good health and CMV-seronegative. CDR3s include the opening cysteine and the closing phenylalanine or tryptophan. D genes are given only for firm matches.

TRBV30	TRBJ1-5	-	TGTGCCTGGAGCGACTACAATCAGCCCCAGCATTTT	CAWSDYNQPQHF
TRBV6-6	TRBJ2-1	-	TGTGCCAGCAGTTCCCAGACAGTGTCCAACAATGTGCAGTTCTTC	CASSSQTVSNNVQFF
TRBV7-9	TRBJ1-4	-	TGTGCCAGCAGCTGGAAGGTCGGGGAAAAACTGTTTTTT	CASSWKVGEKLFF
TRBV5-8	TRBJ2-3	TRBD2	TGTGCCAGCAGGAAAGCGGGGGGCACAGATACGCAGTATTTT	CASRKAGGTDTQYF
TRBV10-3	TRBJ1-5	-	TGTGCCATCAGTGAGTCGAGTTGGAATCAGCCCCAGCATTTT	CAISESSWNQPQHF
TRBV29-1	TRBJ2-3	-	TGCAGCGTTGAGGGAGACACAGATACGCAGTATTTT	CSVEGDTDTQYF
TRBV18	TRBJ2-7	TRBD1	TGTGCCAGCTCACCAGGACAGGGGGCGAGTTCCTACGAGCAGTACTTC	CASSPGQGASSYEQYF
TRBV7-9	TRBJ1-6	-	TGTGCCAGCAGCCGAAGCGCTCGGGATCCCTTCCACTTT	CASSRSARDPFHF
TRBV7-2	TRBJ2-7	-	TGTGCCAGCAGCGACCCGACATCAACCTACGAGCAGTACTTC	CASSDPTSTYEQYF
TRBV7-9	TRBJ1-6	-	TGTGCCAGCAGCTTCGGTTGGGCGAGTAATTCACCCCTCCACTTT	CASSFGWASNSPLHF
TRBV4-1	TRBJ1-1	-	TGCGCCAGCAGCCAAGCGATCCATCGGTCGGCTTTCTTT	CASSQAIHRSAFF